This T cell receptor (beta chain) was found in a study of T-cell reconstitution after alpha-beta-depleted transplantation in children. General study results and limits: Alpha-beta T cells present about two months after transplant were reported to originate from several hundred expanded graft clones. Recipient T cells and thymic progenitors that survived gave rise to the high TCRbeta diversity observed at day 60 in some patients. Most T-cell counts and diversity one year after the transplant came from T cells that were newly produced.

Unique molecular identifiers were incorporated into the prepared TCRbeta library. TCRdb recomputed calls from the PCR reads with MiXCR, one row per CDR3 protein. The sample holds 670,000 or so distinct CDR3 sequences, about an eighth seen once. A note on this clonotype: Its antigen is unidentified.

Germline CDR1 is DFQATT and CDR2 is SNEGSKA (reference sequence). With 0 bases clipped from V and 0 bases from J, the junction kept 9 bases outside the gene matches. The CDR3 length is 18 residues. The rearrangement joins TRBV20-1 to TRBJ2-1; TRBD2 matches 9 bases. The specimen comprised PBMCs, sampled before TCRalphabeta/CD19-depleted stem cell transplant. This clonotype originated in a girl aged 2-10 years with congenital amegakaryocytic thrombocytopenia, due to receive a stem cell transplant. CDR3 amino acids: CSARDLGLAASSYNEQFF. The CDR3 region has the DNA TGCAGTGCTAGAGATTTGGGACTAGCTGCGAGCTCCTACAATGAGCAGTTCTTC.